The 27 T cell receptor beta chains listed next were all sequenced from one sample in a study of T-cell memory formation after mild COVID-19 (dated by TCRdb to the early 2020s). Library preparation was by 5' RACE. Sequencing instrument: Illumina NovaSeq 6000. TCRdb reworked the public reads: Q25 trimming with fastp, MiXCR clone assembly, productive beta chains retained. Duplicate CDR3 protein sequences are folded into a single record with the most common DNA and genes. A total of some 200,000 distinct CDR3 sequences appear in this sample, about 20% of them only once. More than 20% of the sample lies in the top ten. Material for sequencing was PBMCs or a T cell subset sorted from them (not recorded which). These receptors all come from an adult woman who had mild COVID-19 (a few samples of this study predate the infection). The sample titles of this study are shuffled in the database, so cell type and time point are left out; the donor was told from shared clones.

This clonotype occurred many times. This chain uses TRBV12-3 or TRBV12-4 with TRBJ2-7, with 13 bases lining up with TRBD2. This CDR3 has 15 amino acids. V dropped 7 bases and J dropped 2; count of bases not matched to a gene: 5. In DNA form, the CDR3 reads TGTGCCAGCACCCCGGGACTAGCGGGAACCTACGAGCAGTACTTC. Translating it yields CASTPGLAGTYEQYF.

The rearrangement links TRBV24-1 to TRBJ1-1; D is undetermined. Trimming pared 8 bases from V and 2 bases from J, leaving 11 bases between. This CDR3 region has 13 residues. CDR1 and CDR2 (germline): KGHDR, SFDVKD. CDR3 sequence: CATKQKGNTEAFF. As DNA, the CDR3 is TGTGCCACCAAGCAGAAGGGAAACACTGAAGCTTTCTTT.

The sample holds a few counts of this clonotype. The chain links TRBV9 to TRBJ2-3, with D uncertain. V gave up 0 bases and J gave up 5 bases, with 13 bases separating them. CDR1 is SGDLS and CDR2 is YYNGEE in the germline V gene. CDR3 length: 15 residues. The CDR3 here is CASSVGSPPEDTQYF. The CDR3 DNA sequence: TGTGCCAGCAGCGTAGGATCTCCACCCGAAGATACGCAGTATTTT.

The chain recombines TRBV20-1 with TRBJ2-1; 14 positions agree with TRBD2. Germline CDR1 and CDR2: DFQATT and SNEGSKA (reference sequence). V lost 2 bases to trimming and J lost 14 bases; unmatched junction nucleotides: 8. The CDR3 has 14 residues. The CDR3 DNA reads TGCAGTGCTAGAACCGGGACTAGCGGGAGTACGGAGTTCTTC. The encoded protein is CSARTGTSGSTEFF.

Only a few counts were recorded for this clonotype. CDR3 sequence reads: CATSIRDKSYEQYF. For the CDR3, the DNA is TGTGCCACCAGCATACGGGACAAGTCCTACGAGCAGTACTTC. The chain is built from TRBV15 and TRBJ2-7, with D possibly TRBD1 on 6 matching bases. From germline, CDR1 is LNHNV and CDR2 YYDKDF (reference sequence). V gave up 4 bases and J gave up 1 base, with 11 bases separating them. The CDR3 is 14 residues long.

In this sample, this clonotype turned up a few times. This rearrangement joins TRBV12-3 or TRBV12-4 to TRBJ1-2; D remains unclear. The CDR3 sequence is 13 residues long. The ends were cut back, 6 bases at V and 7 bases at J, with 15 bases in the middle. The CDR3 coding sequence is TGTGCCAGCAGAACCGTACTGACGCCTGGCTACACCTTC. It translates to CASRTVLTPGYTF.

This clonotype was picked up a small number of times. V and J are TRBV12-3 or TRBV12-4 and TRBJ2-1, with 9 bases aligning to TRBD2. There are 17 residues in the CDR3. V gave up 7 bases and J gave up 2 bases; unmatched junction bases: 12. The CDR3 DNA is TGTGCCAGCACCGAATCCCCGACTAGCGGACCCTACAATGAGCAGTTCTTC. Translation: CASTESPTSGPYNEQFF.

The chain uses TRBV4-3 and TRBJ1-2; 8 nucleotides align to TRBD1. The CDR3 is made up of 16 amino acids. The germline CDR1 and CDR2 sequences are LGHNA and YSLEER. V trimming: 1 base; J trimming: 4 bases; junction bases outside the gene matches: 8. The CDR3 DNA reads TGCGCCAGCAGCCAAGCCCGGACAGGGTTTCGCTATGGCTACACCTTC. Encoded protein: CASSQARTGFRYGYTF.

Only a few counts were recorded for this clonotype. The genes are TRBV4-2 and TRBJ2-5; TRBD2 aligns across 12 bases. This CDR3 comprises 15 residues. The J segment lost 5 bases and the V segment lost 5 bases, leaving 6 bases of the junction unmatched. The germline gives CDR1 LGHNA, CDR2 YNFKEQ. The CDR3, as DNA: TGTGCCAGCAGCTCTCGACTAGCGGGAGATGAGACCCAGTACTTC. As protein: CASSSRLAGDETQYF.

This chain links TRBV29-1 with TRBJ1-4, with D possibly matching TRBD1 (6 bases). Deletions cut 8 bases from V and 6 bases from J, with 16 bases between. The V gene's germline CDR1 is SQVTM and CDR2 ANQGSEA. This CDR3 comprises 13 residues. CDR3 sequence reads: CSMLGAGDEKLFF. The CDR3 region has the DNA TGCAGCATGCTGGGGGCAGGAGATGAAAAACTGTTTTTT.

This clonotype was seen more than once but under ten times. This sequence joins TRBV6-5 and TRBJ2-5, with 7 bases lining up with TRBD2. CDR3 length equals 14 residues. Germline CDR1 reads MNHEY; CDR2 reads SVGAGI. The V and J ends lost 7 bases and 4 bases, in that order; junction bases with no gene match: 9. CDR3 coding DNA: TGTGCCAGCACTCGGGGAGGGTTGGGAGAGACCCAGTACTTC. This encodes CASTRGGLGETQYF.

This clonotype came up a few times. CDR3 bases: TGCAGTGCGCAGGGGGCCTCCTACAATGAGCAGTTCTTC. This codes for CSAQGASYNEQFF. The chain uses TRBV20-1 and TRBJ2-1; 8 bases are shared with TRBD1. CDR1 is DFQATT and CDR2 is SNEGSKA in the germline V gene (reference sequence). The CDR3 is made up of 13 amino acids. With 6 bases clipped from V and 0 bases from J, the junction kept 1 base outside the gene matches.

This clonotype was detected only a few times. V usage is TRBV6-1 and J usage is TRBJ1-5, with no clear D. This CDR3 is built from 19 residues. In germline, CDR1 is MNHNS, CDR2 SASEGT. Trimming removed 0 bases from V and 0 bases from J, with 18 bases in between. This CDR3 is CASSEAIGGIQYSNQPQHF. CDR3 nucleotide sequence: TGTGCCAGCAGTGAAGCGATAGGAGGGATCCAATATAGCAATCAGCCCCAGCATTTT.

The chain uses TRBV2 and TRBJ1-1, with D possibly matching TRBD1 (5 bases). This CDR3 spans 14 amino acids. The germline CDR1 and CDR2 sequences are SNHLY and FYNNEI. The germline V and J ends were trimmed by 8 bases and 0 bases, with 13 bases remaining between them. The CDR3 DNA is TGTGCCAGCGGCGGGGGGGTGATGAACACTGAAGCTTTCTTT. Its translation is CASGGGVMNTEAFF.

This sequence joins TRBV29-1 and TRBJ1-2; D not certain. Trimming pared 6 bases from V and 3 bases from J, leaving 14 bases between. Germline values: CDR1 SQVTM, CDR2 ANQGSEA. The CDR3 consists of 13 residues. The CDR3 spells CSVAPGEYYGYTF. CDR3 DNA sequence: TGCAGCGTGGCCCCGGGTGAATACTATGGCTACACCTTC.

This clonotype was detected only a few times. The J gene is TRBJ1-1, the V gene TRBV3-1; 11 nucleotides line up with TRBD1. Germline CDR1 LGHDT, CDR2 YNNKEL (reference sequence). Trimming cost V 8 bases and J 11 bases; bases outside gene matches: 10. The CDR3 extends over 13 amino acids. Written as DNA, the CDR3 is TGTGCCAGCGAAGGACAGGGGGCGCCTGGTGCTTTCTTT. Translating gives CASEGQGAPGAFF.

This clonotype was detected a few times. This sequence joins TRBV11-2 and TRBJ2-1; TRBD2 matches 12 bases. Germline V gene lookup returns CDR1 SGHAT and CDR2 FQNNGV. V trimming: 0 bases; J trimming: 0 bases; junction bases outside the gene matches: 9. There are 20 residues in the CDR3. As DNA, the CDR3 is TGTGCCAGCAGCTTAGAGGGACTAGCGGGCTACTCAGGCTCCTACAATGAGCAGTTCTTC. Translating it yields CASSLEGLAGYSGSYNEQFF.

As to this clonotype: This likely comes from a read error, as the CDR3 has no conserved phenylalanine or tryptophan at its end. The J gene is TRBJ2-3, the V gene TRBV19; perhaps TRBD2 as D (5 bases). From germline, CDR1 is LNHDA and CDR2 SQIVND (reference sequence). The CDR3 has 14 amino acids. V lost 1 base, J lost 6 bases, and 11 bases lay in between. CDR3 loop: CASSIAPSSDTQYS. The CDR3 DNA reads TGTGCCAGTAGTATAGCCCCTAGCTCTGATACGCAGTATTCT.

This clonotype was observed a few times. The rearrangement joins TRBV7-9 to TRBJ2-3, with 7 bases fitting TRBD1. The V segment lost 6 bases and the J segment 2 bases; nucleotides outside the gene matches: 5. This CDR3 has 14 amino acids. Germline V gene sequence: CDR1 SEHNR, CDR2 FQNEAQ (reference sequence). This chain's CDR3 is CASRRDRPTDTQYF. The DNA of the CDR3 is TGTGCCAGCAGACGGGACAGACCCACAGATACGCAGTATTTT. Supplemented by reference TRBV7-9 and TRBJ2-3, the full variable domain reads DTGVSQNPRHKITKRGQNVTFRCDPISEHNRLYWYRQTLGQGPEFLTYFQNEAQLEKSRLLSDRFSAERPKGSFSTLEIQRTEQGDSAMYLCASRRDRPTDTQYFGPGTRLTVL.

The chain couples TRBV20-1 to TRBJ1-1; 7 bases fit TRBD1. The V and J ends lost 6 bases and 1 base, in that order; junction bases with no gene match: 8. The CDR3 contains 14 residues. Germline V gene lookup returns CDR1 DFQATT and CDR2 SNEGSKA (reference sequence). The CDR3 loop is CSARGGGGNTEAFF. CDR3 nucleotides: TGCAGTGCCCGAGGGGGCGGCGGGAACACTGAAGCTTTCTTT.

V is TRBV4-1 and J is TRBJ2-7, with 7 bases identical to TRBD2. This CDR3 comprises 14 residues. V was clipped by 7 bases and J by 3 bases; unmatched bases: 9. The germline V gene has CDR1 MGHRA and CDR2 YSYEKL. The CDR3: CASMAGAGNYEQYF. For the CDR3, the DNA is TGCGCCAGCATGGCGGGAGCGGGAAACTACGAGCAGTACTTC.

This clonotype was detected a few times. The genes are TRBV7-3 and TRBJ2-1, with 12 positions matching TRBD2. The CDR3 runs 14 residues. Germline V gives CDR1 SGHTA, CDR2 FQGTGA. V dropped 5 bases and J dropped 8; count of bases not matched to a gene: 4. CDR3 region: CASSPSGGADEQFF. The CDR3 region has the DNA TGTGCCAGCAGCCCTAGCGGGGGGGCCGATGAGCAGTTCTTC.

The CDR3 DNA sequence: TGTGCCAGCACCCAGGGACTCACCCAGCCCCAGCATTTT. Encoded protein: CASTQGLTQPQHF. The chain has TRBV6-2 or TRBV6-3 and TRBJ1-5; maybe TRBD1 (5 bases). Germline CDR1 MNHEY, CDR2 SVGEGT. Trimming took 7 bases from V and 7 from J, leaving 14 bases between them. This CDR3 has 13 amino acids.

The chain couples TRBV27 to TRBJ1-5; 8 nucleotides line up with TRBD1. This CDR3 has 14 amino acids. The germline V gene has CDR1 MNHEY and CDR2 SMNVEV (reference sequence). V lost 5 bases, J lost 6 bases, and 6 bases stayed unmatched. The CDR3 is CASSTQGAIQPQHF. CDR3 nucleotide sequence: TGTGCCAGCAGTACCCAGGGGGCTATTCAGCCCCAGCATTTT.

This clonotype was counted between two and nine times. This chain links TRBV9 with TRBJ2-3; no firm D call. V lost 0 bases and J 1 base, leaving 3 bases between the germline ends. In germline, CDR1 is SGDLS, CDR2 YYNGEE. There are 13 residues in the CDR3. CDR3 DNA: TGTGCCAGCAGCGTAGGGGGCACAGATACGCAGTATTTT. This gives the protein CASSVGGTDTQYF.

The rearrangement uses TRBV4-3 and TRBJ2-1, with unresolved D. CDR3 length: 15 amino acids. The germline V gene encodes CDR1 LGHNA and CDR2 YSLEER. V gave up 0 bases and J gave up 7 bases, with 13 bases separating them. CDR3 protein: CASSQDSAQRNEQFF. In nucleotides, the CDR3 is TGCGCCAGCAGCCAAGATTCGGCGCAAAGAAATGAGCAGTTCTTC.

The genes are TRBV12-3 or TRBV12-4 and TRBJ2-2, with a tentative D call TRBD2 (6 bases). The CDR3 totals 13 residues. Trimming left V 6 bases short and J 7 bases short, with 12 bases between. CDR3 sequence reads: CASRGLRGGELFF. The CDR3 DNA sequence: TGTGCCAGCAGGGGACTTAGGGGCGGGGAGCTGTTTTTT.